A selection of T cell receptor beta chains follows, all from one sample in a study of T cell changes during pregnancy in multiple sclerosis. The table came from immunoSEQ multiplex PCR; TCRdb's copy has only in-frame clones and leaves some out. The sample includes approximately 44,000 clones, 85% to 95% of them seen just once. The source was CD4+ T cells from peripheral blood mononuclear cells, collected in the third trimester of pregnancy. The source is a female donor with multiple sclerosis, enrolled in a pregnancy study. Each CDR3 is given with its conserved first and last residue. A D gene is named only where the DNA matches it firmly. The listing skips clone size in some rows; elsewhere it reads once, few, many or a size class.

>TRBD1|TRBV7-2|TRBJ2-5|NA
TGTGCCAGCAGCTTAGCCCCAGGGGGCGGGGAGACCCAGTACTTC
CASSLAPGGGETQYF
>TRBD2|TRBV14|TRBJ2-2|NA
TGTGCCAGCAGCCTCGTAAGCGGGAGGGCTCCTGGGGAGCTGTTTTTT
CASSLVSGRAPGELFF
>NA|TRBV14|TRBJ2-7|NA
TGTGCCAGCAGCCGCCGGCGCATTGGGGCGTACGAGCAGTACTTC
CASSRRRIGAYEQYF
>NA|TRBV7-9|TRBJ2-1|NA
TGTGCCAGCAGCACCTCCCGGGTTGAGCAGTTCTTC
CASSTSRVEQFF
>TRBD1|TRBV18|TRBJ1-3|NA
TGTGCCAGCTCAGGGCTGTTGGGACAGCTCTCTGGAAACACCATATATTTT
CASSGLLGQLSGNTIYF
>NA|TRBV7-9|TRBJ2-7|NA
TGTGCCAGCAGCCCGGGCTACCCGGGAACCAAAGAGCTTTCCTACGAGCAGTACTTC
CASSPGYPGTKELSYEQYF
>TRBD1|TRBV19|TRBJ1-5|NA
TGTGCCAGTAGTAGGGGGGACAGATTAGGCAATCAGCCCCAGCATTTT
CASSRGDRLGNQPQHF
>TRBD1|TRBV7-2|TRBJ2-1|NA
TGTGCCAGCAGCTTAAGTCGGGACAGAATCAATGAGCAGTTCTTC
CASSLSRDRINEQFF
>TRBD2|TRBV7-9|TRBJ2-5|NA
TGTGCCAGCAGCCCCGGGACTAGCGGAGGCCAAGAGACCCAGTACTTC
CASSPGTSGGQETQYF
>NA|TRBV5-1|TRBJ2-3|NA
TGCGCCAGCAGCTTGAGCAGCGTCGCGGATACGCAGTATTTT
CASSLSSVADTQYF
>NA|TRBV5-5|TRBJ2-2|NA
TGTGCCAGCAGCTTTGGCCCAATCACCGGGGAGCTGTTTTTT
CASSFGPITGELFF
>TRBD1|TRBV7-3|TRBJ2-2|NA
TGTGCCAGCAGCCCCCGGACAGGGACCGGGGAGCTGTTTTTT
CASSPRTGTGELFF
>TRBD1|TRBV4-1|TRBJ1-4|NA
TGCGCCAGCAGTCCGGAGGGGGCGAATAGTGAAAAACTGTTTTTT
CASSPEGANSEKLFF
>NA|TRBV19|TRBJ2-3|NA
TGTGCCAGTAGTATGGCCGGGGGATCCTTACCCACAGATACGCAGTATTTT
CASSMAGGSLPTDTQYF
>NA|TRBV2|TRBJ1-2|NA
TGTGCCAGCAGTGACCTCCGTGTCTATGGCTACACCTTC
CASSDLRVYGYTF
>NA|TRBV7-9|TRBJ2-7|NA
TGTGCCAGCAGCTTAGCCGGGGCCTACGAGCAGTACTTC
CASSLAGAYEQYF
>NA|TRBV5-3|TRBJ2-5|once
TGTGCCAGAAGCCTGAGGCGAACGGAGACCCAGTACTTC
CARSLRRTETQYF
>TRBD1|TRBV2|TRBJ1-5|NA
TGTGCCAGCAGGCTACAGGGGGCAGGGGTAAATCAGCCCCAGCATTTT
CASRLQGAGVNQPQHF
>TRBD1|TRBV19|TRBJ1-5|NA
TGTGCCAGTAGTATGACCCCCGACAGGGGACGCAATCAGCCCCAGCATTTT
CASSMTPDRGRNQPQHF
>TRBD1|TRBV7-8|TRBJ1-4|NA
TGTGCCAGCAGCTTAGGACAGGGGGCGAGGTCAAATGAAAAACTGTTTTTT
CASSLGQGARSNEKLFF
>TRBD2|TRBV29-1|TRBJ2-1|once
TGCAGCTCCCGGACTAGCGGATACAATGAGCAGTTCTTC
CSSRTSGYNEQFF
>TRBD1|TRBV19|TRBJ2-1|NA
TGTGCCAGTATGGGACAGGAGCCGACTTCCTACAATGAGCAGTTCTTC
CASMGQEPTSYNEQFF
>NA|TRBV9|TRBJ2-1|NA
TGTGCCAGCAGCGTAGGAGAACTTACCTACAATGAGCAGTTCTTC
CASSVGELTYNEQFF
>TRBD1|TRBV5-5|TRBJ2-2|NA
TGTGCCAGCAGCCCCCCCGGCAGGGGGATAGGGGAGCTGTTTTTT
CASSPPGRGIGELFF
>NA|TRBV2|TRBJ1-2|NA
TGTGCCAGCAGAAGGGGAATCTATGGCTACACCTTC
CASRRGIYGYTF
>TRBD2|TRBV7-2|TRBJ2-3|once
TGTGCCAGCAGCTTAGGTGCCGGTGGTCGCGGGAGCGGCACAGATACGCAGTATTTT
CASSLGAGGRGSGTDTQYF
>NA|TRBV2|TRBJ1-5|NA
TGTGCCAGCAGTGAACTGACAGGCCAATTTGGGGCCCAGCATTTT
CASSELTGQFGAQHF
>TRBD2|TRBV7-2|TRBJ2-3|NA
TGTGCCAGCAGTTATAGCGGGAGGATAGATACGCAGTATTTT
CASSYSGRIDTQYF
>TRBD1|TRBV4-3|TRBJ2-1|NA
TGCGCCAGCAGCCAAGTTTTCCAGGGGGTGAATAATGAGCAGTTCTTC
CASSQVFQGVNNEQFF
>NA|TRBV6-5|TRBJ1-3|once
TGTGCCAGCAGCCCCAGGGGTCTGGGAGGAAACACCATATATTTT
CASSPRGLGGNTIYF
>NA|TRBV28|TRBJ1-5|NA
TGTGCCAGCAGTTTATTGTATAGAAATCAGCCCCAGCATTTT
CASSLLYRNQPQHF
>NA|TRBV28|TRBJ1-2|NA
TGTGCCAGCAGTTCCTCAGGGTATCATGGCTACACCTTC
CASSSSGYHGYTF
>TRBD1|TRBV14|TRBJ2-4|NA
TGTGCCAGCAGCCTCGTCCCGGGACAGGGGGCGTACTTC
CASSLVPGQGAYF
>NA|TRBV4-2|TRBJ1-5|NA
TGTGCCAGCAGCCAGGACAGAAATAGCAATCAGCCCCAGCATTTT
CASSQDRNSNQPQHF
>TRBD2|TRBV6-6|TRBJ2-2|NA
TGTGCCAGCGGAAGCCTAGCGGGGAAGGGGGAGCTGTTTTTT
CASGSLAGKGELFF
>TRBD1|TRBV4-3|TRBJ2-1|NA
TGCGCCAGCAGCCACTTAACCGGGACAGGGGTGAATGAGCAGTTCTTC
CASSHLTGTGVNEQFF
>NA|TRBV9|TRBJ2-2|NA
TGTGCCAGCAGCGTAGTATCCGGAGGCGCGAACACCGGGGAGCTGTTTTTT
CASSVVSGGANTGELFF
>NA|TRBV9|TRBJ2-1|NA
TGTGCCAGCAGCCCCCGCGGGGAACACAACAATGAGCAGTTCTTC
CASSPRGEHNNEQFF
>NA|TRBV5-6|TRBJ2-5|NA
TGTGCCAGCAGCTTGGCAACGAGAGAGACCCAGTACTTC
CASSLATRETQYF
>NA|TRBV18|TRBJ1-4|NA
TGTGCCAGCTCAAGAACAGGGCCAACTAATGAAAAACTGTTTTTT
CASSRTGPTNEKLFF